The present TCR beta chain was sequenced within a study of regulatory T cells in long-lasting Graves disease. Whole-study findings and limits: The small sample size may have reduced accuracy. Preferential use of TRBV28, TRBJ1-2 and TRBJ2-5 was seen in persistent disease. Relative to newly diagnosed Graves' patients, persistent ones had lower TCR diversity.

Looked up from germline, CDR1 is MDHEN and CDR2 is SYDVKM. The CDR3 has 16 amino acids. Losses at the gene ends were 7 bases for V and 10 bases for J; bases not matched to a gene: 17. The time point is: newly diagnosed GD, antithyroid drugs for less than 3 months. The TCR library was made from RNA extracted from PBMCs. Into tubes containing EDTA, about 10 milliliters of peripheral blood were drawn. The authors built TCR beta libraries using iRepertoire HTBI primers and Arm-PCR of CDR3 regions. TCRdb reanalysed the multiplex PCR reads using MiXCR and keeps one entry per CDR3 protein. The repertoire holds hundreds of thousands of distinct CDR3 sequences, with 15% as singletons. This clonotype occurred many times. The antigen remains undetermined.

The source material was peripheral blood mononuclear cells (PBMCs), sampled at new diagnosis, from a patient treated with antithyroid drugs. The clonotype comes from a female donor with Graves disease. This chain connects TRBV28 to TRBJ2-7, with TRBD1 matching over 12 bases. CDR3: CASNTTPGQGATRQYF. In DNA, the CDR3 is TGTGCCAGCAACACAACTCCGGGACAGGGGGCGACTAGACAGTACTTC.